One and the same sample provided the 30 T cell receptor beta chains below, sequenced in a study of beta chain features in type 1 diabetes. The antigens of these receptors remain unknown. General study points: Significant though moderate, a shortening of TCRB CDR3s appeared in all four CD4+ subsets of Type 1 diabetes patients.

cDNA synthesis used the whole RNA isolate, giving expressed TCRB sequences. The protocol was immunoSEQ multiplex PCR, while the TCRdb copy is restricted to in-frame clones and leaves out a portion. The sample lists approximately 60,000 clones; 40% to 65% were seen once. The specimen sequenced was Tregs from blood. The source of these receptors is a woman aged 35 to 49 with type 1 diabetes.

Here the CDR3 reads CASRPLGSNQPQHF. The DNA of the CDR3 is TGTGCCAGCAGGCCCCTCGGTAGCAATCAGCCCCAGCATTTT. This rearrangement joins TRBV2 to TRBJ1-5; D ambiguous. The CDR3 is 14 residues long. V lost 6 bases and J lost 0, with 9 bases in between. Germline CDR1 SNHLY, CDR2 FYNNEI. Full variable domain (rest looked up from reference TRBV2 and TRBJ1-5): EPEVTQTPSHQVTQMGQEVILRCVPISNHLYFYWYRQILGQKVEFLVSFYNNEISEKSEIFDDQFSVERPDGSNFTLKIRSTKLEDSAMYFCASRPLGSNQPQHFGDGTRLSIL.

The chain couples TRBV2 to TRBJ2-1; 7 bases align to TRBD2. Unmatched junction bases numbered 17, after V lost 0 bases and J lost 15 bases. There are 16 residues in the CDR3. Per germline, CDR1 SNHLY and CDR2 FYNNEI. This CDR3 reads CASSEAQSSKGLSLFF. The CDR3 nucleotides are TGTGCCAGCAGTGAAGCCCAAAGTTCTAAGGGACTATCGCTGTTCTTC.

The V call is TRBV5-4, the J call TRBJ2-1; D possibly corresponds to TRBD2 (6 bases). CDR1 SGHNT and CDR2 YYREEE come from the germline V gene (reference sequence). The CDR3 extends over 16 amino acids. V was shortened by 5 bases and J by 0 bases, with 15 bases between the two germline ends. This chain's CDR3 is CASSVGGGGSYNEQFF. CDR3 sequence (DNA): TGTGCCAGCAGTGTGGGGGGTGGCGGCTCCTACAATGAGCAGTTCTTC.

The chain couples TRBV7-9 to TRBJ2-7, with 9 bases fitting TRBD2. V lost 1 base and J lost 6; bases outside the gene matches: 4. The CDR3 is made up of 14 amino acids. The germline V gene has CDR1 SEHNR and CDR2 FQNEAQ (reference sequence). In nucleotides, the CDR3 is TGTGCCAGCAGCTTAGGGCGGGGGGGCCTCGAGCAGTACTTC. This sequence encodes CASSLGRGGLEQYF.

This clone was counted a few times. The chain carries TRBV19 and TRBJ1-5, with 10 bases matching TRBD1. This CDR3 spans 15 amino acids. CDR1 and CDR2 (germline): LNHDA, SQIVND (reference sequence). Losses at the gene ends were 6 bases for V and 8 bases for J; bases not matched to a gene: 10. The CDR3: CASRTPGQGRKPQHF. The CDR3 coding sequence is TGTGCCAGTAGGACTCCGGGACAGGGGAGAAAGCCCCAGCATTTT.

This clone was seen a few times. The chain links TRBV9 to TRBJ2-5, with a weak D call TRBD1 (6 bases). Trimming took off 3 bases at V and 6 bases at J, with 15 bases between the two ends. From germline, CDR1 is SGDLS and CDR2 YYNGEE. This CDR3 is 14 amino acids long. The CDR3 region is CASSAQGNLKTQYF. The CDR3 nucleotides read TGTGCCAGCAGCGCACAGGGAAATCTAAAGACCCAGTACTTC.

The V call is TRBV18, the J call TRBJ2-1, with TRBD1 as a possible D gene (6 bases). The V gene lost 3 bases and the J gene lost 2 bases, with 11 bases spanning the gap. Germline V gene data show CDR1 as KGHSH and CDR2 as LQKENI. CDR3 length: 15 residues. CDR3 protein: CASSPEGVTYNEQFF. CDR3 in DNA: TGTGCCAGCTCACCCGAGGGGGTCACCTACAATGAGCAGTTCTTC.

J is TRBJ1-2 and V is TRBV4-1; a weak D match, TRBD1 (5 bases). Trimming stripped 4 bases from V and 7 bases from J, with 22 bases between. The CDR3 contains 16 residues. CDR1 MGHRA and CDR2 YSYEKL come from the germline V gene. The CDR3 here is CASSRAGEGYPSGYTF. The CDR3 DNA reads TGCGCCAGCAGCCGAGCCGGGGAGGGGTATCCATCTGGCTACACCTTC.

The chain couples TRBV28 to TRBJ2-7, with D maybe TRBD2 (6 bases). Germline CDR1 is MDHEN and CDR2 is SYDVKM. The V end was cut by 3 bases, the J end by 9 bases, with 21 bases between. There are 15 residues in the CDR3. CDR3 nucleotides: TGTGCCAGCAGTTTTGTTGGGGAGGCGTCGGAGCGGCAGTACTTC. Amino acid sequence: CASSFVGEASERQYF.

This chain joins TRBV7-3 and TRBJ2-7; 12 bases match TRBD2. V lost 5 bases to trimming and J lost 2 bases; unmatched junction nucleotides: 4. CDR3 size: 15 residues. Germline-derived CDR1 and CDR2 are SGHTA and FQGTGA. The CDR3 DNA sequence: TGTGCCAGCAGCGCCTCTAGCGGGAGGGCCTACGAGCAGTACTTC. Residues: CASSASSGRAYEQYF.

The genes are TRBV5-1 and TRBJ2-6; TRBD1 matches at 10 bases. This CDR3 spans 18 amino acids. The V gene end was trimmed by 2 bases and the J gene end by 0 bases; junction bases not matched to a gene: 5. Germline V gene data show CDR1 as SGHRS and CDR2 as YFSETQ. CDR3 region: CASSLRQGAGSGANVLTF. CDR3 coding DNA: TGCGCCAGCAGCTTACGACAGGGGGCTGGCTCTGGGGCCAACGTCCTGACTTTC.

Many counts were recorded for this clone. This rearrangement joins TRBV7-9 to TRBJ2-7; 7 bases are a match to TRBD1. The V segment lost 3 bases and the J segment 5 bases; nucleotides outside the gene matches: 10. This CDR3 has 15 amino acids. Per germline, CDR1 SEHNR and CDR2 FQNEAQ (reference sequence). Written as DNA, the CDR3 is TGTGCCAGCAGCTTTCTACAGGGGTCAAGGAACGAGCAGTACTTC. Protein sequence: CASSFLQGSRNEQYF.

The chain couples TRBV2 to TRBJ1-1; D gene unclear. V dropped 8 bases and J dropped 2 bases, with 15 bases sitting between them. The germline gives CDR1 SNHLY, CDR2 FYNNEI. The CDR3 extends over 14 amino acids. The CDR3 DNA is TGTGCCAGCGGTAGGGCCGGGAAAAACACTGAAGCTTTCTTT. Amino acids: CASGRAGKNTEAFF. The full variable domain, completed using reference TRBV2 and TRBJ1-1, is EPEVTQTPSHQVTQMGQEVILRCVPISNHLYFYWYRQILGQKVEFLVSFYNNEISEKSEIFDDQFSVERPDGSNFTLKIRSTKLEDSAMYFCASGRAGKNTEAFFGQGTRLTVV.

The V and J genes are TRBV6-6 and TRBJ2-5; TRBD2 is a possible D gene (5 bases). V lost 7 bases and J 2 bases, leaving 14 bases between the germline ends. Per germline, CDR1 MNHNY and CDR2 SVGAGI (reference sequence). The CDR3 is 14 amino acids. Here the CDR3 DNA reads TGTGCCAGCACCGACCTCCGGGGTCAAGAGACCCAGTACTTC. Translating gives CASTDLRGQETQYF.

This clone was seen only a few times. The chain carries TRBV7-8 and TRBJ2-5; TRBD1 matches 7 bases. Trimming at V came to 7 bases and at J to 4 bases, leaving 12 bases not matched to a gene. Germline V CDR1 and CDR2: SGHVS, FQNEAQ. The CDR3 is 15 amino acids. CDR3 loop: CASIRGSGIVETQYF. The CDR3 DNA follows: TGTGCCAGCATCAGGGGGTCCGGCATTGTAGAGACCCAGTACTTC. Looking up the rest from reference TRBV7-8 and TRBJ2-5 gives the full variable domain: GAGVSQSPRYKVAKRGQDVALRCDPISGHVSLFWYQQALGQGPEFLTYFQNEAQLDKSGLPSDRFFAERPEGSVSTLKIQRTQQEDSAVYLCASIRGSGIVETQYFGPGTRLLVL.

The rearrangement links TRBV7-2 to TRBJ1-2; the match to TRBD1 covers 7 bases. The CDR3 is 13 residues long. V lost 6 bases, J lost 6 bases, and 7 bases stayed unmatched. The germline V gene encodes CDR1 SGHTA and CDR2 FQGNSA. The CDR3: CASSKYDRDGYTF. Written as DNA, the CDR3 is TGTGCCAGCAGTAAATACGACAGGGATGGCTACACCTTC. Full variable domain (remainder filled in from reference TRBV7-2 and TRBJ1-2): GAGVSQSPSNKVTEKGKDVELRCDPISGHTALYWYRQSLGQGLEFLIYFQGNSAPDKSGLPSDRFSAERTGGSVSTLTIQRTQQEDSAVYLCASSKYDRDGYTFGSGTRLTVV.

The V gene is TRBV29-1, the J gene TRBJ1-4; D is unclear. Germline V CDR1 and CDR2: SQVTM, ANQGSEA. This CDR3 is built from 13 residues. The V end lost 3 bases, the J end lost 7 bases, and 12 bases lay between the germline ends. CDR3 nucleotides: TGCAGCGTTGACGGTCAGGAGGGTGAAAAACTGTTTTTT. Amino acids: CSVDGQEGEKLFF.

A few counts support this clone. J is TRBJ1-2 and V is TRBV6-6; TRBD1 might be the D (6 bases). The germline CDR1 and CDR2 sequences are MNHNY and SVGAGI (reference sequence). With 0 bases removed from V and 4 bases from J, the gap between germline ends came to 9 bases. The CDR3 runs 14 residues. CDR3 DNA: TGTGCCAGCAGTTACTCCAGGGGCGGCTATGGCTACACCTTC. It codes for CASSYSRGGYGYTF.

The chain is built from TRBV4-2 and TRBJ1-5; D may be TRBD1 (5 bases). From germline, CDR1 is LGHNA and CDR2 YNFKEQ. The CDR3 extends over 14 amino acids. V was pared by 1 base and J by 7 bases, with 11 bases between. The CDR3 bases are TGTGCCAGCAGCCAAGTCGGGGGGGAGCAGCCCCAGCATTTT. Amino acids: CASSQVGGEQPQHF.

The chain is built from TRBV7-2 and TRBJ2-3, with a weak D call TRBD1 (5 bases). CDR3 size: 14 residues. V lost 5 bases, J lost 6 bases, and 15 bases lay in between. Germline V gives CDR1 SGHTA, CDR2 FQGNSA. CDR3 amino acids: CASSADQGRDTQYF. The CDR3 bases are TGTGCCAGCAGCGCAGACCAGGGAAGGGATACGCAGTATTTT.

The genes are TRBV2 and TRBJ2-7, with a tentative D call TRBD1 (6 bases). The CDR3 sequence is 13 residues long. Germline V gene data show CDR1 as SNHLY and CDR2 as FYNNEI. Trimming pared 4 bases from V and 1 base from J, leaving 8 bases between. The CDR3 coding sequence is TGTGCCAGCAGTGGACAGGTTTCCTACGAGCAGTACTTC. It is translated as CASSGQVSYEQYF.

V and J are TRBV27 and TRBJ2-7; TRBD2 aligns across 7 bases. V lost 5 bases, J lost 3 bases, and 16 bases stayed unmatched. The CDR3 consists of 17 residues. Germline V gives CDR1 MNHEY, CDR2 SMNVEV (reference sequence). The CDR3 coding sequence is TGTGCCAGCAGTGACAGAATGGGAGGGCCCCAAATCTACGAGCAGTACTTC. Its protein is CASSDRMGGPQIYEQYF.

This chain joins TRBV7-2 and TRBJ1-2; 7 bases agree with TRBD1. Germline values: CDR1 SGHTA, CDR2 FQGNSA. The V segment lost 11 bases and the J segment 8 bases; nucleotides outside the gene matches: 11. The CDR3 spans 12 residues. CDR3 residues: CAGGRGGWGYTF. The CDR3 nucleotides are TGTGCCGGGGGGAGAGGGGGCTGGGGCTACACCTTC.

The chain combines TRBV7-2 with TRBJ2-7; D not certain. Germline V gene data show CDR1 as SGHTA and CDR2 as FQGNSA. The V end was cut by 5 bases, the J end by 3 bases, with 14 bases between. The CDR3 extends over 14 amino acids. This CDR3 reads CASSPRTRNYEQYF. The CDR3 DNA is TGTGCCAGCAGCCCCAGAACCCGAAACTACGAGCAGTACTTC.

The rearrangement uses TRBV27 and TRBJ2-7, with a possible D match to TRBD2 (6 bases). Germline CDR1 and CDR2: MNHEY and SMNVEV (reference sequence). V was clipped by 3 bases and J by 4 bases, with 13 bases between them. The CDR3 has 14 residues. CDR3: CASSFRTMGYEQYF. In nucleotides, the CDR3 is TGTGCCAGCAGTTTCCGGACTATGGGGTACGAGCAGTACTTC.

The CDR3 DNA reads TGTGCCAGCAGCTTACAGGGTTACGAGCAGTACTTC. Translated, it gives CASSLQGYEQYF. The V and J genes are TRBV7-2 and TRBJ2-5, with a tentative D call TRBD1 (5 bases). The DNA end favors TRBJ2-7, so the J call may be wrong. The germline V gene encodes CDR1 SGHTA and CDR2 FQGNSA. This CDR3 is 12 amino acids long.

By sample share, this clone is medium-sized. The rearrangement joins TRBV18 to TRBJ2-3; no firm D call. The CDR3 extends over 16 amino acids. V was cut by 6 bases and J by 4 bases, with 20 bases left in between. The germline V gene encodes CDR1 KGHSH and CDR2 LQKENI. CDR3 loop: CASSPFPDKHADTQYF. The CDR3 DNA follows: TGTGCCAGCTCCCCCTTCCCAGACAAGCATGCAGATACGCAGTATTTT.

The chain has TRBV19 and TRBJ1-1; D unclear. V dropped 7 bases and J dropped 5 bases, with 17 bases sitting between them. Germline V CDR1 and CDR2: LNHDA, SQIVND (reference sequence). The CDR3 spans 14 residues. The CDR3 DNA reads TGTGCCAGTACGAGGGTTGGGATAGGAACTGAAGCTTTCTTT. Its protein product is CASTRVGIGTEAFF.

This clone was observed a few times. The J gene is TRBJ2-2, the V gene TRBV4-2; 7 bases agree with TRBD2. This CDR3 has 17 amino acids. With 3 bases clipped from V and 0 bases from J, the junction kept 7 bases outside the gene matches. Germline V gene lookup returns CDR1 LGHNA and CDR2 YNFKEQ. The CDR3: CASSQPRETANTGELFF. The CDR3 DNA follows: TGTGCCAGCAGCCAGCCGCGGGAGACCGCGAACACCGGGGAGCTGTTTTTT.

This clone was seen a few times. The chain has TRBV7-2 and TRBJ2-3; 10 positions agree with TRBD2. V shed 5 bases and J 5 bases; nucleotides not matched to a gene: 10. Germline V gene data show CDR1 as SGHTA and CDR2 as FQGNSA. This CDR3 has 16 amino acids. The DNA for the CDR3 is TGTGCCAGCAGCCCGCCCCAGCGGGGGGGCGGAGATACGCAGTATTTT. It yields the protein CASSPPQRGGGDTQYF. Variable domain in full (rest from reference TRBV7-2 and TRBJ2-3): GAGVSQSPSNKVTEKGKDVELRCDPISGHTALYWYRQSLGQGLEFLIYFQGNSAPDKSGLPSDRFSAERTGGSVSTLTIQRTQQEDSAVYLCASSPPQRGGGDTQYFGPGTRLTVL.